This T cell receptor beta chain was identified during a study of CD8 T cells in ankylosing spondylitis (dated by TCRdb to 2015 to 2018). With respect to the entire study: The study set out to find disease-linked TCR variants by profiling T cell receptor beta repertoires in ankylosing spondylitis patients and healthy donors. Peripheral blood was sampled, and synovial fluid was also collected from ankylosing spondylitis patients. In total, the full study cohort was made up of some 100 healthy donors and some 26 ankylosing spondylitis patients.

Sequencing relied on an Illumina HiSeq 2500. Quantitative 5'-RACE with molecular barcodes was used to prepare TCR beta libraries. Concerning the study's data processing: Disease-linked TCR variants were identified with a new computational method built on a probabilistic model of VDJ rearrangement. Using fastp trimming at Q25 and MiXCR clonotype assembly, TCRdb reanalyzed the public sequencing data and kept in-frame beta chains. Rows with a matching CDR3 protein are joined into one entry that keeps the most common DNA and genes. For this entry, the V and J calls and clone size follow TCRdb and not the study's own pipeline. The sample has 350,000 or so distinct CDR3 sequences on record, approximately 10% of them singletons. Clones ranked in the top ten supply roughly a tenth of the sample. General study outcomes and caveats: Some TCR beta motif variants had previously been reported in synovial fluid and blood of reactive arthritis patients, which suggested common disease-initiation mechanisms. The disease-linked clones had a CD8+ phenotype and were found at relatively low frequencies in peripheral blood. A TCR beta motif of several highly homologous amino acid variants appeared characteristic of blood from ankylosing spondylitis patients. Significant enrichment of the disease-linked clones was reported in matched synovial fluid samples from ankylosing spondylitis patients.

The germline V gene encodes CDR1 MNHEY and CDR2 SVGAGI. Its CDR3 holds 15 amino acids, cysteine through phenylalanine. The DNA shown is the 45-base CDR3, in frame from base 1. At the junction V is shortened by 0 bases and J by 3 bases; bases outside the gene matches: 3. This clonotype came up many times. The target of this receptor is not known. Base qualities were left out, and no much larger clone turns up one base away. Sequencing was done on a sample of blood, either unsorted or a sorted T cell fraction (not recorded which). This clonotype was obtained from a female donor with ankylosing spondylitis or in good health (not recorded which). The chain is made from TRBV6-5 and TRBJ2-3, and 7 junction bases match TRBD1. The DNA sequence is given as TGTGCCAGCAGTTACTCCGGGACAGTTACAGATACGCAGTATTTT. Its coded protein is CASSYSGTVTDTQYF.